One and the same sample provided the 23 T cell receptor beta chains below, sequenced in a study of cytomegalovirus exposure and HLA in healthy donors. PCR amplification relied on 60 Vbeta primers (plus 13 Jbeta primers). Measured with immunoSEQ multiplex PCR; TCRdb has only the in-frame clones, and not every one. The sample includes 100,000 or so clones, roughly 74% seen only once; the top ten take approximately 2%. The sample consisted of PBMCs. The receptor set was obtained from a woman aged 40 to 50 in good health and CMV-seronegative.

This chain connects TRBV15 to TRBJ2-7; D is unresolved. CDR1 is LNHNV, CDR2 YYDKDF, per germline (reference sequence). The ends were cut back, 1 base at V and 6 bases at J, with 7 bases in the middle. CDR3 length: 12 residues. In DNA, the CDR3 is TGTGCCACCAGCAGAGTCGGGTCCGAGCAGTACTTC. It specifies CATSRVGSEQYF.

The gene calls are TRBV7-3 and TRBJ2-2, with D unresolved. The CDR3 is 14 residues long. From germline, CDR1 is SGHTA and CDR2 FQGTGA. Trimming cost V 1 base and J 4 bases, with 7 bases left between them. The CDR3 DNA follows: TGTGCCAGCAGCTTAAAACAGAGCACCGGGGAGCTGTTTTTT. Its protein is CASSLKQSTGELFF.

V and J are TRBV11-2 and TRBJ1-1, with D perhaps matching TRBD1 (5 bases). CDR1 and CDR2 (germline): SGHAT, FQNNGV. The V end was cut by 1 base, the J end by 8 bases, with 11 bases between. The CDR3 is 13 amino acids. CDR3 coding DNA: TGTGCCAGCAGCTTAGTCGGGGGTGGCGAAGCTTTCTTT. It codes for CASSLVGGGEAFF.

This clone turned up a few times. At one end, the junction sequence differs from germline, possibly due to a read error. The chain recombines TRBV7-9 with TRBJ2-3; 7 bases map to TRBD2. The germline CDR1 and CDR2 sequences are SEHNR and FQNEAQ (reference sequence). This CDR3 contains 15 residues. As DNA, the CDR3 is TGTTCCAGCAGCGTTGAGCAGCGGGAAACAGATACGCAGTATTTT. Translated, it gives CSSSVEQRETDTQYF.

This clone has only a few counts. The J gene is TRBJ2-5, the V gene TRBV20-1; D call uncertain. CDR1 and CDR2 (germline): DFQATT, SNEGSKA (reference sequence). This CDR3 spans 11 amino acids. Trimming shortened V by 3 bases and J by 5 bases, and 7 bases separated the two germline ends. CDR3 nucleotides: TGCAGTGCTAGGCACTCGGAGACCCAGTACTTC. Protein sequence: CSARHSETQYF.

This clone showed up just a few times. The V call is TRBV29-1, the J call TRBJ1-5; D uncertain. Per germline, CDR1 SQVTM and CDR2 ANQGSEA. Trimming removed 0 bases at V and 12 bases at J, with 15 bases between. The CDR3 length is 13 residues. The CDR3 DNA follows: TGCAGCGTTGAAGAGGGAGGACGAAGTCACCAGCATTTT. Its protein product is CSVEEGGRSHQHF.

This chain links TRBV7-2 with TRBJ2-5; D may be TRBD1 (5 bases). Looked up from germline, CDR1 is SGHTA and CDR2 is FQGNSA. The CDR3 is made up of 14 amino acids. Trimming removed 4 bases at V and 4 bases at J, with 13 bases between. CDR3 nucleotide sequence: TGTGCCAGCAGCTCAAGGCAGGGCCGAGAGACCCAGTACTTC. Its translation: CASSSRQGRETQYF.

The rearrangement links TRBV11-2 to TRBJ2-7; 7 positions match TRBD2. This CDR3 is 16 amino acids long. The J segment lost 3 bases and the V segment lost 5 bases, leaving 13 bases of the junction unmatched. The V gene's germline CDR1 is SGHAT and CDR2 FQNNGV. Here the CDR3 DNA reads TGTGCCAGCAGCCACCCGGGGGGAGGGAGAGGCTACGAGCAGTACTTC. The encoded protein is CASSHPGGGRGYEQYF.

This chain connects TRBV9 to TRBJ2-3, with TRBD2 identical over 10 bases. This CDR3 is 16 amino acids long. From germline, CDR1 is SGDLS and CDR2 YYNGEE. The J segment lost 1 base and the V segment lost 2 bases, leaving 4 bases of the junction unmatched. Here the CDR3 DNA reads TGTGCCAGCAGCGTTGCCGGACTAGCGGGCACAGATACGCAGTATTTT. It codes for CASSVAGLAGTDTQYF.

The genes are TRBV6-5 and TRBJ2-7; TRBD1 agrees at 9 bases. Germline V gives CDR1 MNHEY, CDR2 SVGAGI. After removal of 2 bases from V and 3 bases from J, the junction contained 2 bases not matched to a gene. The CDR3 has 14 residues. The CDR3 here is CASSYGQGNYEQYF. DNA for the CDR3: TGTGCCAGCAGTTACGGACAGGGGAACTACGAGCAGTACTTC.

The chain links TRBV5-6 to TRBJ2-1; D gene uncertain. The CDR3 is made up of 15 amino acids. Trimming left V 1 base short and J 2 bases short, with 10 bases between. Germline lookup yields CDR1 SGHDT and CDR2 YYEEEE. The CDR3, as DNA: TGTGCCAGCAGCTTGCTTCGCCAGGCCTACAATGAGCAGTTCTTC. Its translation is CASSLLRQAYNEQFF.

In its sample, this clone was seen once. V gene TRBV28 combines with J gene TRBJ1-5, with 7 nucleotides matching TRBD1. J lost 2 bases, V lost 4 bases, and 11 bases had no gene match. Germline V gives CDR1 MDHEN, CDR2 SYDVKM. This CDR3 is built from 17 residues. The CDR3 reads CASSSPQLTGGNQPQHF. In DNA, the CDR3 is TGTGCCAGCAGTTCACCCCAGTTAACAGGGGGCAATCAGCCCCAGCATTTT.

The CDR3 sequence: CASSASGGATGELFF. As DNA, the CDR3 is TGTGCCAGCAGCGCTAGCGGGGGAGCCACCGGGGAGCTGTTTTTT. The chain joins TRBV2 to TRBJ2-2, with 10 bases fitting TRBD2. CDR1 and CDR2 (germline): SNHLY, FYNNEI. J gave up 4 bases and V 6 bases, and 5 bases lay outside the gene matches. The CDR3 is made up of 15 amino acids.

This clone was seen once. The chain joins TRBV7-8 to TRBJ2-5, with 9 bases fitting TRBD2. J was trimmed by 2 bases and V by 9 bases; bases with no gene match: 4. The CDR3 consists of 13 residues. Germline V gene data show CDR1 as SGHVS and CDR2 as FQNEAQ. The CDR3: CASSGGRQETQYF. Written as DNA, the CDR3 is TGTGCCAGTAGCGGGGGCCGACAAGAGACCCAGTACTTC.

V gene TRBV4-1 combines with J gene TRBJ2-7, with D tentatively TRBD2 (5 bases). Trimming left V 0 bases short and J 2 bases short, with 8 bases between. Looked up from germline, CDR1 is MGHRA and CDR2 is YSYEKL. There are 14 residues in the CDR3. CDR3 in DNA: TGCGCCAGCAGCCAAGATGGGCGGGCCTACGAGCAGTACTTC. The encoded protein is CASSQDGRAYEQYF.

The genes are TRBV7-3 and TRBJ1-1; D is possibly TRBD1 (5 bases). This CDR3 has 13 amino acids. V lost 3 bases, J lost 5 bases, and 10 bases lay in between. From germline, CDR1 is SGHTA and CDR2 FQGTGA. The CDR3 is CASSFWKGTEAFF. The CDR3 nucleotides read TGTGCCAGCAGCTTTTGGAAGGGGACTGAAGCTTTCTTT.

This clone was observed once. The chain joins TRBV6-6 to TRBJ2-5, with 8 bases that match TRBD2. The CDR3 is 15 residues long. Germline-derived CDR1 and CDR2 are MNHNY and SVGAGI (reference sequence). Losses at the gene ends were 6 bases for V and 4 bases for J; bases not matched to a gene: 10. In DNA, the CDR3 is TGTGCCAGCAGCAAGACTAGCGCGATGGCAGAGACCCAGTACTTC. It encodes CASSKTSAMAETQYF.

The chain recombines TRBV29-1 with TRBJ1-1, with 8 bases fitting TRBD1. The CDR3 runs 14 residues. Germline V lookup: CDR1 SQVTM, CDR2 ANQGSEA. V was clipped by 7 bases and J by 0 bases; unmatched bases: 7. CDR3: CSAETGAMNTEAFF. The CDR3 DNA is TGCAGCGCGGAGACAGGGGCAATGAACACTGAAGCTTTCTTT.

The chain employs TRBV7-9 and TRBJ1-1, with no clear D. Trimming removed 5 bases from V and 3 bases from J, with 7 bases in between. The CDR3 loop spans 12 amino acids. Germline V gene sequence: CDR1 SEHNR, CDR2 FQNEAQ (reference sequence). CDR3 sequence reads: CASSAQDTEAFF. In nucleotides, the CDR3 is TGTGCCAGCAGCGCCCAGGACACTGAAGCTTTCTTT. The full variable domain, its missing parts supplied by reference TRBV7-9 and TRBJ1-1, is DTGVSQNPRHKITKRGQNVTFRCDPISEHNRLYWYRQTLGQGPEFLTYFQNEAQLEKSRLLSDRFSAERPKGSFSTLEIQRTEQGDSAMYLCASSAQDTEAFFGQGTRLTVV.

The rearrangement links TRBV15 to TRBJ2-7; 8 bases match TRBD2. The CDR3 is 16 amino acids. With V trimmed by 1 base and J by 0 bases, 5 bases remained unmatched. CDR1 and CDR2 (germline): LNHNV, YYDKDF (reference sequence). The CDR3 region is CATSRAGGSHSYEQYF. The CDR3 DNA follows: TGTGCCACCAGCAGAGCGGGAGGGAGCCACTCCTACGAGCAGTACTTC.

The chain links TRBV6-5 to TRBJ2-7; tentatively, D is TRBD2 (5 bases). Germline-derived CDR1 and CDR2 are MNHEY and SVGAGI. The CDR3 is 15 residues long. V lost 2 bases, J lost 4 bases, and 15 bases lay in between. The CDR3 sequence is CASSYLAGKLYEQYF. DNA of the CDR3: TGTGCCAGCAGTTACCTAGCTGGGAAACTATACGAGCAGTACTTC.

V and J are TRBV10-3 and TRBJ2-7, with 9 nucleotides matching TRBD2. The CDR3 covers 16 residues. Germline CDR1 reads ENHRY; CDR2 reads SYGVKD. Germline trimming cut 4 bases from V and 0 bases from J; bases unmatched to any gene: 7. The CDR3 spells CAISALAGSSSYEQYF. CDR3 DNA sequence: TGTGCCATCAGTGCCCTAGCGGGGTCAAGCTCCTACGAGCAGTACTTC.

The chain uses TRBV6-6 and TRBJ1-5; 8 nucleotides line up with TRBD1. CDR1 MNHNY and CDR2 SVGAGI come from the germline V gene (reference sequence). Trimming took 6 bases from V and 5 from J; bases not matched to a gene: 0. The CDR3 runs to 12 residues. CDR3 DNA sequence: TGTGCCAGCAGGGACAGGGATCAGCCCCAGCATTTT. Protein: CASRDRDQPQHF.